The 21 T cell receptor beta chains below were found in one sample sequenced in a study of blood T cell repertoires in COVID-19. Profiling relied on immunoSEQ multiplex PCR, and the TCRdb table lists in-frame clones only, not all of them. The table lists tens of thousands of clones, approximately 88% of them singletons. Sequencing input: peripheral blood. Receptors were obtained from a human donor in a cohort sampled during active COVID-19.

The chain uses TRBV3-1 (or the pseudogene TRBV3-2) and TRBJ2-7; 13 positions match TRBD2. CDR3 length: 21 residues. The V segment lost 0 bases and the J segment 3 bases; nucleotides outside the gene matches: 17. Germline lookup yields CDR1 LGHDT and CDR2 YNNKEL (reference sequence). This CDR3 is CASSQDQTGLAGWDFYYEQYF. The CDR3 nucleotides read TGTGCCAGCAGCCAAGATCAAACGGGACTAGCGGGGTGGGATTTCTACTACGAGCAGTACTTC.

This sequence joins TRBV28 and TRBJ1-6, with 8 bases aligning to TRBD1. Per germline, CDR1 MDHEN and CDR2 SYDVKM. CDR3 size: 15 residues. Germline trimming cut 6 bases from V and 10 bases from J; bases unmatched to any gene: 11. The CDR3 loop reads CASSTGTGRGSPLHF. CDR3 DNA sequence: TGTGCCAGCAGCACGGGGACAGGTAGGGGGTCACCCCTCCACTTT.

V gene TRBV24-1 combines with J gene TRBJ2-1; 11 bases are a match to TRBD2. CDR3 size: 15 residues. The germline CDR1 and CDR2 sequences are KGHDR and SFDVKD. The junction had 6 bases not matched to a gene; V was cut back by 3 bases and J by 9 bases. The CDR3 spells CATSDRASGRIEQFF. In DNA form, the CDR3 reads TGTGCCACCAGTGATAGGGCTAGCGGGAGGATTGAGCAGTTCTTC.

The rearrangement uses TRBV7-8 and TRBJ2-7; the match to TRBD1 covers 7 bases. Germline V gives CDR1 SGHVS, CDR2 FQNEAQ. This CDR3 has 18 amino acids. The trim removed 5 bases at V and 4 bases at J, leaving 20 bases unmatched. This chain's CDR3 is CASSPNARGQAAFYEQYF. CDR3 nucleotides: TGTGCCAGCAGCCCCAACGCCCGAGGACAGGCGGCTTTTTACGAGCAGTACTTC.

V usage is TRBV24-1 and J usage is TRBJ2-3; weak D call: TRBD1 (5 bases). Trimming stripped 5 bases from V and 6 bases from J, with 14 bases between. The CDR3 spans 14 residues. Germline V lookup: CDR1 KGHDR, CDR2 SFDVKD. The CDR3 loop is CATSGGRVVDTQYF. The CDR3 DNA follows: TGTGCCACCAGTGGGGGCAGGGTGGTCGATACGCAGTATTTT.

This clone was recorded only once. The rearrangement joins TRBV10-1 to TRBJ1-1; D is uncertain. V was shortened by 2 bases and J by 8 bases, with 6 bases between the two germline ends. The length of the CDR3 is 11 residues. From germline, CDR1 is WNHNN and CDR2 SYGVQD (reference sequence). In nucleotides, the CDR3 is TGCGCCAGCAGTGAGACCGAGGAAGCTTTCTTT. This translates into CASSETEEAFF.

The chain couples TRBV14 to TRBJ2-3, with D perhaps TRBD2 (7 bases). The germline V and J ends were trimmed by 0 bases and 7 bases, with 11 bases remaining between them. The germline gives CDR1 SGHDN, CDR2 FVKESK. This CDR3 spans 14 amino acids. As DNA, the CDR3 is TGTGCCAGCAGCCAAGAAGGGGGGGTGAATACGCAGTATTTT. Amino acids: CASSQEGGVNTQYF.

V usage is TRBV4-2 and J usage is TRBJ2-1, with unresolved D. Between the trimmed V and J ends, which lost 0 bases and 4 bases, there was a span of 13 bases. Germline loops: CDR1 LGHNA, CDR2 YNFKEQ. CDR3 length: 16 residues. In DNA, the CDR3 is TGTGCCAGCAGCCAAGATGAGACTCGAGAATACAATGAGCAGTTCTTC. It encodes CASSQDETREYNEQFF.

The chain uses TRBV7-2 and TRBJ2-1, with a possible D match to TRBD2 (6 bases). The CDR3 loop spans 15 amino acids. The germline gives CDR1 SGHTA, CDR2 FQGNSA. Trimming took off 1 base at V and 0 bases at J, with 7 bases between the two ends. The CDR3 here is CASSLVGGSYNEQFF. CDR3 sequence (DNA): TGTGCCAGCAGCTTAGTGGGGGGCTCCTACAATGAGCAGTTCTTC. The full variable domain, completed using reference TRBV7-2 and TRBJ2-1, is GAGVSQSPSNKVTEKGKDVELRCDPISGHTALYWYRQSLGQGLEFLIYFQGNSAPDKSGLPSDRFSAERTGGSVSTLTIQRTQQEDSAVYLCASSLVGGSYNEQFFGPGTRLTVL.

CDR3 protein: CASAFQAGPTDTQYF. Here the CDR3 DNA reads TGTGCCAGCGCATTTCAAGCGGGCCCCACAGATACGCAGTATTTT. The chain carries TRBV6-4 and TRBJ2-3; possibly TRBD2 for D (6 bases). CDR1 is MRHNA, CDR2 SNTAGT, per germline. This CDR3 region has 15 residues. Trimming pared 8 bases from V and 2 bases from J, leaving 17 bases between.

This chain joins TRBV15 and TRBJ1-3, with a tentative D call TRBD1 (5 bases). CDR1 and CDR2 (germline): LNHNV, YYDKDF (reference sequence). The CDR3 extends over 14 amino acids. The V end lost 1 base, the J end lost 4 bases, and 8 bases lay between the germline ends. The CDR3 spells CATSRGGEGNTIYF. Here the CDR3 DNA reads TGTGCCACCAGCAGAGGGGGGGAAGGAAACACCATATATTTT.

This clone appeared once. The chain links TRBV7-9 to TRBJ1-1; no clear D. This CDR3 comprises 12 residues. V lost 3 bases to trimming and J lost 6 bases, with 8 bases between them. CDR1 is SEHNR and CDR2 is FQNEAQ in the germline V gene (reference sequence). DNA of the CDR3: TGTGCCAGCAGCTTCTCGAGGGCTGAAGCTTTCTTT. Translating gives CASSFSRAEAFF.

This chain joins TRBV5-1 and TRBJ2-7; TRBD2 is a possible D gene (6 bases). The CDR3 consists of 14 residues. CDR1 is SGHRS and CDR2 is YFSETQ in the germline V gene. V shed 4 bases and J shed 9 bases, with 20 bases lying between them. CDR3 residues: CASSVNPGAQPQYF. CDR3 DNA sequence: TGCGCCAGCAGCGTAAACCCGGGAGCCCAGCCGCAGTACTTC.

This chain uses TRBV9 with TRBJ2-4, with 8 bases aligning to TRBD2. Germline loops: CDR1 SGDLS, CDR2 YYNGEE. This CDR3 is 16 amino acids long. Unmatched junction bases numbered 9, after V lost 6 bases and J lost 1 base. The CDR3 is CASNKGLAGAKNIQYF. The CDR3 DNA follows: TGTGCCAGCAACAAAGGGTTAGCGGGGGCCAAAAACATTCAGTACTTC.

The rearrangement uses TRBV6-6 and TRBJ1-5, with TRBD1 as a possible D gene (6 bases). The CDR3 runs to 17 residues. The germline V gene encodes CDR1 MNHNY and CDR2 SVGAGI (reference sequence). V was trimmed by 5 bases and J by 1 base, leaving 18 bases between them. This CDR3 reads CASSPRAGGASNQPQHF. The CDR3 region has the DNA TGTGCCAGCAGTCCCCGGGCTGGGGGGGCCAGCAATCAGCCCCAGCATTTT.

The chain recombines TRBV6-5 with TRBJ2-1, with D possibly TRBD2 on 6 matching bases. CDR1 and CDR2 (germline): MNHEY, SVGAGI. The V gene lost 2 bases and the J gene lost 7 bases, with 9 bases spanning the gap. CDR3 length: 13 amino acids. As DNA, the CDR3 is TGTGCCAGCAGTTACGGGGCGGGAAATGAGCAGTTCTTC. It is translated as CASSYGAGNEQFF.

The chain recombines TRBV29-1 with TRBJ1-1; 7 nucleotides align to TRBD1. From germline, CDR1 is SQVTM and CDR2 ANQGSEA. The CDR3 is made up of 13 amino acids. V gave up 6 bases and J gave up 4 bases; unmatched junction bases: 8. CDR3 region: CSVDRPPGTEAFF. The CDR3, as DNA: TGCAGCGTGGACAGGCCTCCGGGCACTGAAGCTTTCTTT.

This clone has just a few counts. The chain combines TRBV6-6 with TRBJ2-3; D is perhaps TRBD1 (5 bases). The V and J ends lost 8 bases and 5 bases respectively, with 14 bases between them. The CDR3 is 13 amino acids. Germline CDR1 MNHNY, CDR2 SVGAGI (reference sequence). The CDR3 spells CASCGQGLDTQYF. The CDR3, as DNA: TGTGCCAGCTGTGGTCAGGGATTAGATACGCAGTATTTT.

This chain connects TRBV7-9 to TRBJ2-3, with TRBD1 as a possible D gene (5 bases). Looked up from germline, CDR1 is SEHNR and CDR2 is FQNEAQ (reference sequence). Deletions cut 3 bases from V and 0 bases from J, with 16 bases between. CDR3 size: 17 residues. The CDR3 reads CASSLTRQLDSTDTQYF. As DNA, the CDR3 is TGTGCCAGCAGCTTGACCCGACAGTTAGATAGCACAGATACGCAGTATTTT.

This chain links TRBV11-2 with TRBJ2-1, with D perhaps matching TRBD1 (6 bases). V was clipped by 2 bases and J by 4 bases, with 12 bases between them. Germline CDR1 is SGHAT and CDR2 is FQNNGV. There are 15 residues in the CDR3. CDR3 in DNA: TGTGCCAGCAGCTTATCGGGACAAACTTACAATGAGCAGTTCTTC. This translates into CASSLSGQTYNEQFF.

The chain links TRBV5-6 to TRBJ2-3; D is possibly TRBD2 (6 bases). In germline, CDR1 is SGHDT, CDR2 YYEEEE. The CDR3 runs to 14 residues. V dropped 2 bases and J dropped 6 bases, with 13 bases sitting between them. CDR3 sequence (DNA): TGTGCCAGCAGCTTTCTGGAGGGGATGGATACGCAGTATTTT. As protein: CASSFLEGMDTQYF.